The 2 T cell receptor beta chains reported below all come from one sample, sequenced in a study of blood T cell repertoires in COVID-19. Some clones are missing from TCRdb's copy, which holds only in-frame ones; the method was immunoSEQ multiplex PCR. The data contain 370,000 or so clones, roughly four fifths of them singletons. Sequencing was done on a sample of peripheral blood. The receptors were gathered from a human donor with acute or convalescent COVID-19. The donor label of this sample is uncertain.

This chain joins TRBV7-9 and TRBJ2-7; 11 nucleotides match TRBD2. This CDR3 spans 14 amino acids. The ends lost 3 bases at V and 5 bases at J; junction bases unmatched: 3. Germline CDR1 and CDR2: SEHNR and FQNEAQ (reference sequence). CDR3 sequence: CASSLVLAGDEQYF. CDR3 in DNA: TGTGCCAGCAGCTTGGTACTAGCGGGAGACGAGCAGTACTTC.

This sequence joins TRBV27 and TRBJ1-1; 9 positions match TRBD1. CDR1 MNHEY and CDR2 SMNVEV come from the germline V gene (reference sequence). J gave up 3 bases and V 2 bases, and 10 bases lay outside the gene matches. The CDR3 has 17 amino acids. The CDR3 DNA follows: TGTGCCAGCAGTTTAAGAGGACAGGGGAGGAGGGACACTGAAGCTTTCTTT. Encoded protein: CASSLRGQGRRDTEAFF.